This TCR beta chain appears in the sequencing data of a study of blood T cells in healthy people across ages. The CDR3 is made up of 17 amino acids. The germline gives CDR1 LNHNV, CDR2 YYDKDF (reference sequence). This clonotype was recorded a few times. The junction differs from germline at one of its ends, possibly a read error. A sample-barcoded 5' primer and a J-beta primer mix were used in a second PCR of roughly 6 to 11 cycles. One entry per CDR3 protein, called by TCRdb with MiXCR from the 5' RACE reads. The sample includes around 520,000 distinct CDR3 sequences, about a quarter of them seen just once. This sample was also put to use in a study of T cells of mothers and their children. That source reports: Every mother supplied over 8 million TCR beta CDR3 reads and every child approximately 2.8 million.

The receptor was isolated from a boy aged 2-9 years in good health. V and J are TRBV15 and TRBJ1-4, with 8 bases matching TRBD1. The sequenced material came from blood. This chain's CDR3 is CVTSRRQGWGTNEKLFF. The DNA for the CDR3 is TGTGTCACCAGCAGGCGACAGGGGTGGGGAACTAATGAAAAACTGTTTTTT.